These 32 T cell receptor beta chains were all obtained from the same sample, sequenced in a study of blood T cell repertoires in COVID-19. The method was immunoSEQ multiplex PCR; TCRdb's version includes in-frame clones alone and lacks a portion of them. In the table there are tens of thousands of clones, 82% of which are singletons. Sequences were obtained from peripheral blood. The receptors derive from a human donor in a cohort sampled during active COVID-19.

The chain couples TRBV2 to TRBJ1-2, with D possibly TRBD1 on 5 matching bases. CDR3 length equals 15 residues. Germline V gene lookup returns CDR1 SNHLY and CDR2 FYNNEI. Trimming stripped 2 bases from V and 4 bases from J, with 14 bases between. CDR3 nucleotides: TGTGCCAGCAGTGAAAAGCGTGCAGGGCTCTATGGCTACACCTTC. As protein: CASSEKRAGLYGYTF. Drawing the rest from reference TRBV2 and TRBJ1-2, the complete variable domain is EPEVTQTPSHQVTQMGQEVILRCVPISNHLYFYWYRQILGQKVEFLVSFYNNEISEKSEIFDDQFSVERPDGSNFTLKIRSTKLEDSAMYFCASSEKRAGLYGYTFGSGTRLTVV.

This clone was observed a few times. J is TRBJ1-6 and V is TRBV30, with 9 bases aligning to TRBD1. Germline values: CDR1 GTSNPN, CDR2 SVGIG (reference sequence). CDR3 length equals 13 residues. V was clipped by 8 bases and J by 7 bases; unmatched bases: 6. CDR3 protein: CAITGTGNSPLHF. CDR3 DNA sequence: TGTGCCATAACCGGGACAGGGAATTCACCCCTCCACTTT.

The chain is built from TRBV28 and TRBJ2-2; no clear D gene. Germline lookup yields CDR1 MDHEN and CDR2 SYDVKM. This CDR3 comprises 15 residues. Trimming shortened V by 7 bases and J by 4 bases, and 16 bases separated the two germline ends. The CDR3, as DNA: TGTGCCAGCACCTCGGTTGGCCTAGGCACCGGGGAGCTGTTTTTT. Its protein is CASTSVGLGTGELFF. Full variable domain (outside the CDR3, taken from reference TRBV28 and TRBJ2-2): DVKVTQSSRYLVKRTGEKVFLECVQDMDHENMFWYRQDPGLGLRLIYFSYDVKMKEKGDIPEGYSVSREKKERFSLILESASTNQTSMYLCASTSVGLGTGELFFGEGSRLTVL.

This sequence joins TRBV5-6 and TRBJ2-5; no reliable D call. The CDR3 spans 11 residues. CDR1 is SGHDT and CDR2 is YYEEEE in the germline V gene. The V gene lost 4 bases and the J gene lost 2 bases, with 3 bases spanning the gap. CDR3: CASSLQETQYF. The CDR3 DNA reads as TGTGCCAGCAGCCTTCAAGAGACCCAGTACTTC.

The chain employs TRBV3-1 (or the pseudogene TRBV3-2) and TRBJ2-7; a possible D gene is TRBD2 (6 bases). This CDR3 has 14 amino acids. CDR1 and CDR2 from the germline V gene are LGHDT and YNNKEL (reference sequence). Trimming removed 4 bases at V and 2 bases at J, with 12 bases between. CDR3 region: CASSPRGVAYEQYF. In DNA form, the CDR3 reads TGTGCCAGCAGCCCTCGCGGGGTTGCCTACGAGCAGTACTTC.

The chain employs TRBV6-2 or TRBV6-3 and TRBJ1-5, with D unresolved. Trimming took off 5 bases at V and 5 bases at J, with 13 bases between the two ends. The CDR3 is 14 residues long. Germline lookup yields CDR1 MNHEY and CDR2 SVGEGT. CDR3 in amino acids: CASSTGEAYQPQHF. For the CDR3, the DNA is TGTGCCAGCAGTACTGGAGAAGCTTATCAGCCCCAGCATTTT.

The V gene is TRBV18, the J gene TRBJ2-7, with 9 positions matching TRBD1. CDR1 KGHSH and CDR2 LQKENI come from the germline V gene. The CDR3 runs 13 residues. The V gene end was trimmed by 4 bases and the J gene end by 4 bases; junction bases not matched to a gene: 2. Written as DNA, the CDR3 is TGTGCCAGCTCACAGGGACAGGGTTACGAGCAGTACTTC. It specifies CASSQGQGYEQYF.

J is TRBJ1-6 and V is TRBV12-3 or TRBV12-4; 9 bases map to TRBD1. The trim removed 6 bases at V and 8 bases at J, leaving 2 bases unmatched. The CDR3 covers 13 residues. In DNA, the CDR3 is TGTGCCAGCAGCCGGACAGGGGATTCACCCCTCCACTTT. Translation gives CASSRTGDSPLHF.

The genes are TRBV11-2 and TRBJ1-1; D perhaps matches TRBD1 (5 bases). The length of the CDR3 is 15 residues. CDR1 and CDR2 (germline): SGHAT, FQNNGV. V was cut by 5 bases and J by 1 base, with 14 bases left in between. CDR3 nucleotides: TGTGCCAGCAGCCCCAGGAGGGGCTGGAACACTGAAGCTTTCTTT. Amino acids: CASSPRRGWNTEAFF.

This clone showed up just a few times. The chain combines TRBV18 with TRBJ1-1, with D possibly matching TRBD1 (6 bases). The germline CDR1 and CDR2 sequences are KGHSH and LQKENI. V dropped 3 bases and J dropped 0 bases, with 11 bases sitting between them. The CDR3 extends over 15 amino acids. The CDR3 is CASSPRTDMNTEAFF. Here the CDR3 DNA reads TGTGCCAGCTCACCTAGGACAGATATGAACACTGAAGCTTTCTTT.

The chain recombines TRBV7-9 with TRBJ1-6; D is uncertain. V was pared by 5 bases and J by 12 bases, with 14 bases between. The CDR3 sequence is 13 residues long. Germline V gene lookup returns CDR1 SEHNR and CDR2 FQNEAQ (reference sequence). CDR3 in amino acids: CASSRGTVQPLHF. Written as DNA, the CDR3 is TGTGCCAGCAGCCGGGGAACCGTTCAACCCCTCCACTTT. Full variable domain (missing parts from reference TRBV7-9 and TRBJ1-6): DTGVSQNPRHKITKRGQNVTFRCDPISEHNRLYWYRQTLGQGPEFLTYFQNEAQLEKSRLLSDRFSAERPKGSFSTLEIQRTEQGDSAMYLCASSRGTVQPLHFGNGTRLTVT.

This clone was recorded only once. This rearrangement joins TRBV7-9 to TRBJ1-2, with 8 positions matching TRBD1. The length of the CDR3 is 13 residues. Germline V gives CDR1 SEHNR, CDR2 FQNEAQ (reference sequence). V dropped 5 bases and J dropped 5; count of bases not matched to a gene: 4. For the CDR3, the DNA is TGTGCCAGCAGCCAGGGGGCCTCTTATGGCTACACCTTC. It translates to CASSQGASYGYTF.

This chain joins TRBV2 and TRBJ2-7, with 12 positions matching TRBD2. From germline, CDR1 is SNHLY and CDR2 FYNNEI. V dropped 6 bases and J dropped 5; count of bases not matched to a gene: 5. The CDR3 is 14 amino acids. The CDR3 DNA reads TGTGCCAGCAGACCTGGACTAGCGGGGAACGAGCAGTACTTC. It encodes CASRPGLAGNEQYF.

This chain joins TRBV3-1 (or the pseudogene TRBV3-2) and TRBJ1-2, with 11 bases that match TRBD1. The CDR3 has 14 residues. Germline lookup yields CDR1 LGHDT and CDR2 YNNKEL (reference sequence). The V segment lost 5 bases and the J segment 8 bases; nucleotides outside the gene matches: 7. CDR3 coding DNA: TGTGCCAGCAGCTTACGGACAGGGGGCCGAGGCTACACCTTC. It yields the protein CASSLRTGGRGYTF.

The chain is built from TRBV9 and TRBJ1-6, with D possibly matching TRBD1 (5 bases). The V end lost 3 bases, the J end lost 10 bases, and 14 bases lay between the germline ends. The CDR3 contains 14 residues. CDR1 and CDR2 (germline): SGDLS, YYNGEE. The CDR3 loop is CASSENFGGSPLHF. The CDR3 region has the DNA TGTGCCAGCAGCGAAAATTTCGGGGGGTCACCCCTCCACTTT.

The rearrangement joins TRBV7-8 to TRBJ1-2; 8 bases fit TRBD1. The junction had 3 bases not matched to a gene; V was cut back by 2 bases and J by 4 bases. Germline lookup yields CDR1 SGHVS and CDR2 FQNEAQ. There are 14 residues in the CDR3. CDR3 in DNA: TGTGCCAGCAGCTTACTACAGGGGGTCTATGGCTACACCTTC. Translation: CASSLLQGVYGYTF.

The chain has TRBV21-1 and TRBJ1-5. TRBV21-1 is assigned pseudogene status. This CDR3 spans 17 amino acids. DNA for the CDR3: TGTGCCAGCAGCAAATGGGAGGGCCGCTGCTGCAATCAGCCCCAGCATTTT. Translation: CASSKWEGRCCNQPQHF.

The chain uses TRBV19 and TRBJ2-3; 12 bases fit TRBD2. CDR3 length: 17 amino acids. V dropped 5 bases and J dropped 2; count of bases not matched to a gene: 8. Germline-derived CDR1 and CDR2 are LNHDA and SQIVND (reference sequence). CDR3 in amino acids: CASSAGLAGTLTDTQYF. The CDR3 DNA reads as TGTGCCAGTAGTGCCGGACTAGCGGGGACCCTCACAGATACGCAGTATTTT.

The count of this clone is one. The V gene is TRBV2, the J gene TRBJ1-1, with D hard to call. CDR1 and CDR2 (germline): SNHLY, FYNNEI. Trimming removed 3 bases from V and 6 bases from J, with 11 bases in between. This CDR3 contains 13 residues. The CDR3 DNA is TGTGCCAGCAGTGAGATGAACAGACCTGAAGCTTTCTTT. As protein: CASSEMNRPEAFF.

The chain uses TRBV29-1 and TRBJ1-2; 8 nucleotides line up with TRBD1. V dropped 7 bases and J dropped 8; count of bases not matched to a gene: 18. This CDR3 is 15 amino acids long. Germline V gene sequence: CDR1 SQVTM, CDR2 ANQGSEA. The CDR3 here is CSASANGDRQLGYTF. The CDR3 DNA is TGCAGCGCATCCGCGAATGGGGACAGGCAGTTGGGCTACACCTTC. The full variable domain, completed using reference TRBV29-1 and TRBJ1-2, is SAVISQKPSRDICQRGTSLTIQCQVDSQVTMMFWYRQQPGQSLTLIATANQGSEATYESGFVIDKFPISRPNLTFSTLTVSNMSPEDSSIYLCSASANGDRQLGYTFGSGTRLTVV.

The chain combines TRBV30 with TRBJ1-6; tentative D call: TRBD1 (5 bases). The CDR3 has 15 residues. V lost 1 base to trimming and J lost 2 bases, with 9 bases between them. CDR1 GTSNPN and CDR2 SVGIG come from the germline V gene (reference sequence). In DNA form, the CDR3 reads TGTGCCTGGAGTGGCAGGGTTGCCTATAATTCACCCCTCCACTTT. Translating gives CAWSGRVAYNSPLHF.

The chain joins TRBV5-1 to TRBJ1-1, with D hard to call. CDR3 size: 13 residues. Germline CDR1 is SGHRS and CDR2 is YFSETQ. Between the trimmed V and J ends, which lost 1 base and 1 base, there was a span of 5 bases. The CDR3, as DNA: TGCGCCAGCAGCTTGTCCTCGAACACTGAAGCTTTCTTT. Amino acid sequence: CASSLSSNTEAFF.

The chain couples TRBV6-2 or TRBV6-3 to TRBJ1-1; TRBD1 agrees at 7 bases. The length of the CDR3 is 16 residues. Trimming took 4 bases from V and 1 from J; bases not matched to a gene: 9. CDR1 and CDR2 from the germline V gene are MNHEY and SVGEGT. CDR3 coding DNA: TGTGCCAGCAGTTCCCAGGGGGGCCTCCGGAACACTGAAGCTTTCTTT. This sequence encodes CASSSQGGLRNTEAFF.

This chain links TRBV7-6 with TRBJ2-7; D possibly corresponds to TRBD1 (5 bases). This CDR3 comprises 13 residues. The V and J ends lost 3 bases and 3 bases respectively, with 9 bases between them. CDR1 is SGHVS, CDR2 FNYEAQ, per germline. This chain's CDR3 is CASSFDRDYEQYF. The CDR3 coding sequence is TGTGCCAGCAGCTTTGACAGAGACTACGAGCAGTACTTC.

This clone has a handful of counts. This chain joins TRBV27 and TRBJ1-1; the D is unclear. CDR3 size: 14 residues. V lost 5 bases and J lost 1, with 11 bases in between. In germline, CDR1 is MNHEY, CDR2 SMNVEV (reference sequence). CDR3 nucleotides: TGTGCCAGCAGTCTGCTCTCAGGGAACACTGAAGCTTTCTTT. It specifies CASSLLSGNTEAFF.

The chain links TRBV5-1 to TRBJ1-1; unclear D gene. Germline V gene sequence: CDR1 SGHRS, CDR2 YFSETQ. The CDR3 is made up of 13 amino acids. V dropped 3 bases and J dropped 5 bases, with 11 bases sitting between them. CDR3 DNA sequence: TGCGCCAGCAGCTGGACTGAGGGTACTGAAGCTTTCTTT. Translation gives CASSWTEGTEAFF.

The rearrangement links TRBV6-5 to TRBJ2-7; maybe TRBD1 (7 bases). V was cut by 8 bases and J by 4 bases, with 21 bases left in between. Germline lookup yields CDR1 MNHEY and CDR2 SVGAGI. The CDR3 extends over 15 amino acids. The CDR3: CASRQAWTGGYEQYF. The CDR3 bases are TGTGCCAGCCGTCAGGCTTGGACAGGAGGGTACGAGCAGTACTTC.

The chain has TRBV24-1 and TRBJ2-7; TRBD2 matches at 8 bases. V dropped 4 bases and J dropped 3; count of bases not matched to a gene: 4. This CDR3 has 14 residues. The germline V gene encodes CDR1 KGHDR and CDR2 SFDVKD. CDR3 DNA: TGTGCCACCAGTGACGGAGCGGGGGTCTACGAGCAGTACTTC. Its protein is CATSDGAGVYEQYF.

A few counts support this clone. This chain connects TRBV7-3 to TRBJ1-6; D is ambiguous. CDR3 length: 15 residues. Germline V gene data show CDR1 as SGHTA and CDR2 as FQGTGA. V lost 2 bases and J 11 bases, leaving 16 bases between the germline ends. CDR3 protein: CASSLWGGSSAPLHF. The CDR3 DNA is TGTGCCAGCAGCTTATGGGGAGGGTCATCGGCACCCCTCCACTTT.

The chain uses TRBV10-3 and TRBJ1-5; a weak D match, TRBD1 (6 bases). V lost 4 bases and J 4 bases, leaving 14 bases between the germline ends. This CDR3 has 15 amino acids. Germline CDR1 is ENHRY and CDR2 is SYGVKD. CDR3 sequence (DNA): TGTGCCATCAGTGTCTCAGGGGCTGAGAATCAGCCCCAGCATTTT. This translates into CAISVSGAENQPQHF.

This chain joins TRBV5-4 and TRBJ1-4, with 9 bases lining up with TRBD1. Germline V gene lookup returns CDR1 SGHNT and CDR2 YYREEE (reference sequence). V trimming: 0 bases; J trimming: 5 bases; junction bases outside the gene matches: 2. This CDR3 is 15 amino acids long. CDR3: CASSLGGTGNEKLFF. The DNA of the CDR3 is TGTGCCAGCAGCTTGGGGGGGACAGGGAATGAAAAACTGTTTTTT.

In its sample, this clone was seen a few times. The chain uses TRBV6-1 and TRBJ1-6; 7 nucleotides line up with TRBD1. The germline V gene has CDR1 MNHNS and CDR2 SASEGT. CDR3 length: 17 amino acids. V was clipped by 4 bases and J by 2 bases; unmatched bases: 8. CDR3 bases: TGTGCCAGCAGTGGCCGACAGGGAATTGCCTATAATTCACCCCTCCACTTT. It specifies CASSGRQGIAYNSPLHF.